Shown below are 18 T cell receptor beta chains from a single sample sequenced in a study of long-term antiretroviral therapy in people with HIV. Runs used v3.0 of the immunoSEQ assay and were done at survey level. Profiled with immunoSEQ multiplex PCR; TCRdb holds only in-frame clones, not every one. This sample has tens of thousands of clones, with roughly 77% found just once. This sample comprised unsorted PBMCs, obtained 1.9 years after starting antiretroviral therapy. The receptor source for this set is a man in his late teens or twenties with HIV.

V gene TRBV19 combines with J gene TRBJ1-1; possibly TRBD1 for D (5 bases). Trimming pared 6 bases from V and 1 base from J, leaving 12 bases between. The CDR3 length is 14 residues. Looked up from germline, CDR1 is LNHDA and CDR2 is SQIVND (reference sequence). CDR3 in amino acids: CASRSQGGNTEAFF. As DNA, the CDR3 is TGTGCCAGTAGATCTCAGGGCGGGAACACTGAAGCTTTCTTT. Together with reference TRBV19 and TRBJ1-1, the CDR3 gives the full variable domain: DGGITQSPKYLFRKEGQNVTLSCEQNLNHDAMYWYRQDPGQGLRLIYYSQIVNDFQKGDIAEGYSVSREKKESFPLTVTSAQKNPTAFYLCASRSQGGNTEAFFGQGTRLTVV.

The chain joins TRBV5-6 to TRBJ1-6, with 7 bases identical to TRBD1. CDR1 is SGHDT, CDR2 YYEEEE, per germline. The CDR3 totals 15 residues. The J segment lost 9 bases and the V segment lost 0 bases, leaving 6 bases of the junction unmatched. The CDR3 region is CASSLEGTEGSPLHF. CDR3 in DNA: TGTGCCAGCAGCTTGGAAGGGACAGAGGGTTCACCCCTCCACTTT.

This chain joins TRBV6-1 and TRBJ2-2; 8 bases align to TRBD1. From germline, CDR1 is MNHNS and CDR2 SASEGT. The CDR3 contains 15 residues. V shed 4 bases, J shed 2 bases, and the junction held 3 bases outside the gene matches. The CDR3 DNA follows: TGTGCCAGCAGTGCCCAGGGGGCTAACACCGGGGAGCTGTTTTTT. Protein: CASSAQGANTGELFF.

The chain carries TRBV28 and TRBJ2-2; D tentatively fits TRBD1 or TRBD2 (5 bases each). With 7 bases removed from V and 2 bases from J, the gap between germline ends came to 14 bases. The CDR3 spans 15 residues. Germline assignment: CDR1 MDHEN and CDR2 SYDVKM. CDR3 residues: CASTLTGANTGELFF. The CDR3 DNA reads as TGTGCCAGCACTCTCACCGGGGCTAACACCGGGGAGCTGTTTTTT.

The J gene is TRBJ2-2, the V gene TRBV19; D tentatively fits TRBD1 or TRBD2 (5 bases each). The CDR3 spans 15 residues. Germline V CDR1 and CDR2: LNHDA, SQIVND (reference sequence). V lost 2 bases to trimming and J lost 5 bases, with 12 bases between them. DNA for the CDR3: TGTGCCAGTAGTATATGGCAGGGACGAACCGGGGAGCTGTTTTTT. The encoded protein is CASSIWQGRTGELFF.

CDR3 in amino acids: CASSLATVNYGYTF. DNA for the CDR3: TGTGCCAGCAGTTTAGCGACAGTTAACTATGGCTACACCTTC. This chain links TRBV28 with TRBJ1-2; maybe TRBD1 (5 bases). The CDR3 runs to 14 residues. Trimming left V 2 bases short and J 1 base short, with 8 bases between. Germline CDR1 reads MDHEN; CDR2 reads SYDVKM.

This chain joins TRBV9 and TRBJ1-3; 9 bases are shared with TRBD1. Germline assignment: CDR1 SGDLS and CDR2 YYNGEE. The CDR3 runs to 19 residues. V lost 3 bases to trimming and J lost 0 bases; unmatched junction nucleotides: 13. This chain's CDR3 is CASSATGGGPLNSGNTIYF. CDR3 DNA: TGTGCCAGCAGCGCCACAGGGGGCGGCCCTTTAAACTCTGGAAACACCATATATTTT.

The CDR3 bases are TGTGCCAGCAGCTTCGACAGGGAAGCCCAGTACTTC. It specifies CASSFDREAQYF. The chain links TRBV11-2 to TRBJ2-5; TRBD1 matches at 7 bases. Germline lookup yields CDR1 SGHAT and CDR2 FQNNGV. The V and J ends lost 3 bases and 9 bases, in that order; junction bases with no gene match: 4. The CDR3 length is 12 residues.

The V gene is TRBV6-1, the J gene TRBJ2-1, with 11 bases that match TRBD2. Per germline, CDR1 MNHNS and CDR2 SASEGT. The CDR3 has 14 amino acids. V shed 7 bases and J 8 bases; nucleotides not matched to a gene: 7. The CDR3 here is CASIRLAGGDEQFF. The CDR3 region has the DNA TGTGCCAGCATTCGGCTAGCGGGGGGCGATGAGCAGTTCTTC.

This chain uses TRBV18 with TRBJ1-2; D is possibly TRBD1 (5 bases). Germline V lookup: CDR1 KGHSH, CDR2 LQKENI. Trimming removed 2 bases at V and 7 bases at J, with 14 bases between. The CDR3 sequence is 14 residues long. The CDR3 here is CASSPGGGERGYTF. CDR3 nucleotides: TGTGCCAGCTCACCAGGGGGAGGGGAACGTGGCTACACCTTC.

The chain combines TRBV5-4 with TRBJ2-2; maybe TRBD1 (5 bases). CDR1 is SGHNT and CDR2 is YYREEE in the germline V gene (reference sequence). Trimming removed 3 bases from V and 6 bases from J, with 9 bases in between. The CDR3 spans 13 residues. Written as DNA, the CDR3 is TGTGCCAGCAGCTCGACAGTCCCCGGGGAGCTGTTTTTT. Translation: CASSSTVPGELFF.

This chain uses TRBV18 with TRBJ1-5; TRBD1 matches at 7 bases. CDR3 length: 15 amino acids. CDR1 is KGHSH, CDR2 LQKENI, per germline. V was pared by 3 bases and J by 7 bases, with 9 bases of the junction left unmatched. CDR3 DNA sequence: TGTGCCAGCTCACCCCCCACAGGGGTTGGACAGCCCCAGCATTTT. Translated, it gives CASSPPTGVGQPQHF. Combining the CDR3 with reference TRBV18 and TRBJ1-5 gives the whole variable domain NAGVMQNPRHLVRRRGQEARLRCSPMKGHSHVYWYRQLPEEGLKFMVYLQKENIIDESGMPKERFSAEFPKEGPSILRIQQVVRGDSAAYFCASSPPTGVGQPQHFGDGTRLSIL.

The chain is built from TRBV11-3 and TRBJ2-2, with TRBD1 matching 8 bases. Germline lookup yields CDR1 SGHNT and CDR2 YENEEA. CDR3 length: 16 residues. Trimming at V came to 1 base and at J to 2 bases, leaving 3 bases not matched to a gene. CDR3 bases: TGTGCCAGCAGCTTAGCCGGGACAGGCAACACCGGGGAGCTGTTTTTT. It codes for CASSLAGTGNTGELFF.

The chain uses TRBV4-2 and TRBJ2-1, with D hard to call. The CDR3 extends over 16 amino acids. Trimming pared 0 bases from V and 0 bases from J, leaving 9 bases between. The V gene's germline CDR1 is LGHNA and CDR2 YNFKEQ. The CDR3 spells CASSQDGGLSYNEQFF. The CDR3 region has the DNA TGTGCCAGCAGCCAAGATGGCGGCCTCTCCTACAATGAGCAGTTCTTC.

This clone came up a few times. J is TRBJ1-2 and V is TRBV15, with TRBD1 identical over 7 bases. Germline CDR1 reads LNHNV; CDR2 reads YYDKDF (reference sequence). This CDR3 comprises 14 residues. With V trimmed by 7 bases and J by 3 bases, 8 bases remained unmatched. The CDR3 here is CATTNRGSHYGYTF. CDR3 nucleotide sequence: TGTGCCACCACCAACAGGGGAAGTCACTATGGCTACACCTTC.

The chain has TRBV6-4 and TRBJ2-3, with D tentatively TRBD1 (6 bases). The V end lost 0 bases, the J end lost 4 bases, and 11 bases lay between the germline ends. Germline lookup yields CDR1 MRHNA and CDR2 SNTAGT. The CDR3 totals 15 residues. The CDR3 here is CASSDSRGGADTQYF. In DNA, the CDR3 is TGTGCCAGCAGTGACTCCAGGGGTGGCGCAGATACGCAGTATTTT.

The chain employs TRBV5-5 and TRBJ1-2; TRBD1 might be the D (5 bases). V shed 1 base and J shed 2 bases, with 12 bases lying between them. This CDR3 region has 15 residues. Germline V lookup: CDR1 SGHKS, CDR2 YYEKEE (reference sequence). DNA of the CDR3: TGTGCCAGCAGCTTGACCGGGACTGGCAACTATGGCTACACCTTC. This translates into CASSLTGTGNYGYTF.

The V call is TRBV19, the J call TRBJ1-2; D unclear. The ends were cut back, 5 bases at V and 0 bases at J, with 16 bases in the middle. Germline V gene lookup returns CDR1 LNHDA and CDR2 SQIVND (reference sequence). The CDR3 spans 16 residues. The CDR3: CASSPIPYLANYGYTF. The CDR3 DNA reads as TGTGCCAGTAGTCCGATACCCTACTTGGCTAACTATGGCTACACCTTC. Filled out from reference TRBV19 and TRBJ1-2, the complete variable domain reads DGGITQSPKYLFRKEGQNVTLSCEQNLNHDAMYWYRQDPGQGLRLIYYSQIVNDFQKGDIAEGYSVSREKKESFPLTVTSAQKNPTAFYLCASSPIPYLANYGYTFGSGTRLTVV.